The 19 T cell receptor beta chains reported below all come from one sample, sequenced in a study of CD8+CD57+ T cells in acquired aplastic anemia. TCR beta VDJ and CDR3 profiles were obtained from a genomic DNA template. TCRdb ran MiXCR on the reads and lists one entry per CDR3 protein. This table holds a few hundred thousand distinct CDR3 sequences, 82% found once. Patients picked for sequencing had shown CD8+CD57+ cell expansion detected by flow cytometry. The sample consisted of sorted CD4+, CD8+, or CD8+CD57+ T cells (not recorded which) from PBMCs. The receptors originated from a human donor with aplastic anemia.

V gene TRBV2 combines with J gene TRBJ2-1; 9 bases are a match to TRBD2. Germline values: CDR1 SNHLY, CDR2 FYNNEI. The CDR3 contains 13 residues. The trim removed 1 base at V and 13 bases at J, leaving 5 bases unmatched. CDR3 in amino acids: CASSEVGSGGQFF. The CDR3 coding sequence is TGTGCCAGCAGTGAAGTGGGTAGCGGGGGTCAGTTCTTC.

This chain links TRBV7-9 with TRBJ2-3, with D tentatively TRBD2 (7 bases). V was pared by 7 bases and J by 15 bases, with 29 bases between. Germline CDR1 SEHNR, CDR2 FQNEAQ (reference sequence). This CDR3 contains 15 residues. The CDR3 here is CASTLGGVPSGTNYF. The CDR3 DNA reads as TGTGCCAGCACCCTAGGGGGGGTCCCCTCGGGGACGAACTATTTT. Drawing the rest from reference TRBV7-9 and TRBJ2-3, the complete variable domain is DTGVSQNPRHKITKRGQNVTFRCDPISEHNRLYWYRQTLGQGPEFLTYFQNEAQLEKSRLLSDRFSAERPKGSFSTLEIQRTEQGDSAMYLCASTLGGVPSGTNYFGPGTRLTVL.

In the case of this clonotype: One junction end does not reproduce the germline sequence, and a read error may be involved. The rearrangement links TRBV7-9 to TRBJ1-2; 11 positions agree with TRBD1. Germline V gives CDR1 SEHNR, CDR2 FQNEAQ (reference sequence). This CDR3 region has 16 residues. The CDR3 region is CASSPWTGGADYGCTF. The CDR3 DNA is TGTGCCAGCAGCCCCTGGACAGGGGGCGCCGACTATGGCTGCACCTTC.

As concerns this clonotype: The germline gene is not matched at one end of the junction; a read error may be the cause. This rearrangement joins TRBV9 to TRBJ2-3; 8 bases map to TRBD2. This CDR3 region has 13 residues. Germline assignment: CDR1 SGDLS and CDR2 YYNGEE. CDR3 amino acids: CASTGAGGTGELF. Written as DNA, the CDR3 is TGTGCCAGCACCGGTGCGGGGGGCACCGGGGAGCTGTTT.

The gene calls are TRBV7-8 and TRBJ2-1, with 7 bases lining up with TRBD2. The CDR3 totals 16 residues. Per the germline V gene, CDR1 is SGHVS and CDR2 is FQNEAQ. Trimming took 3 bases from V and 8 from J; bases not matched to a gene: 13. CDR3 residues: CASSFQRSRGRDEQFF. For the CDR3, the DNA is TGTGCCAGCAGCTTTCAGAGAAGCCGGGGGAGGGATGAGCAGTTCTTC.

Of note for this clonotype: Because it lacks the conserved phenylalanine or tryptophan at the end, this CDR3 is likely a read error. V is TRBV2 and J is TRBJ1-6; D is unclear. There are 15 residues in the CDR3. The germline V gene has CDR1 SNHLY and CDR2 FYNNEI. Deletions cut 8 bases from V and 15 bases from J, with 26 bases between. CDR3 DNA: TGTGCCAGCGGCCACGCTAGCACAGATACGCAGTACCTCCACTTA. Protein sequence: CASGHASTDTQYLHL.

This clonotype showed up just a few times. The CDR3 DNA reads as TGTGCCAGCAGCTTAAAAGGTCAGCCCCAGCATTTT. It translates to CASSLKGQPQHF. The J gene is TRBJ1-5, the V gene TRBV7-9; D not certain. The CDR3 has 12 residues. Trimming pared 2 bases from V and 6 bases from J, leaving 5 bases between. Germline CDR1 SEHNR, CDR2 FQNEAQ (reference sequence). Full variable domain (missing parts from reference TRBV7-9 and TRBJ1-5): DTGVSQNPRHKITKRGQNVTFRCDPISEHNRLYWYRQTLGQGPEFLTYFQNEAQLEKSRLLSDRFSAERPKGSFSTLEIQRTEQGDSAMYLCASSLKGQPQHFGDGTRLSIL.

This clonotype was observed a few times. The V call is TRBV7-8, the J call TRBJ2-6; D might be TRBD2 (6 bases). From germline, CDR1 is SGHVS and CDR2 FQNEAQ. The CDR3 sequence is 16 residues long. The V and J ends lost 0 bases and 8 bases respectively, with 14 bases between them. The chain's CDR3 is CASSLAGGHDTNVLTF. CDR3 in DNA: TGTGCCAGCAGCTTAGCGGGAGGCCACGATACCAACGTCCTGACTTTC.

CDR3: CASSRDRGNYGYTF. As DNA, the CDR3 is TGTGCCAGCAGCCGAGACAGGGGGAACTATGGCTACACCTTC. This chain uses TRBV7-6 with TRBJ1-2, with 9 bases identical to TRBD1. This CDR3 contains 14 residues. Germline V gene data show CDR1 as SGHVS and CDR2 as FNYEAQ. V lost 5 bases to trimming and J lost 2 bases; unmatched junction nucleotides: 3. Combining the CDR3 with reference TRBV7-6 and TRBJ1-2 gives the whole variable domain GAGVSQSPRYKVTKRGQDVALRCDPISGHVSLYWYRQALGQGPEFLTYFNYEAQQDKSGLPNDRFSAERPEGSISTLTIQRTEQRDSAMYRCASSRDRGNYGYTFGSGTRLTVV.

This chain connects TRBV7-2 to TRBJ1-1; unclear D gene. CDR1 is SGHTA, CDR2 FQGNSA, per germline. V shed 0 bases and J shed 12 bases, with 20 bases lying between them. CDR3 length: 15 residues. CDR3 sequence (DNA): TGTGCCAGCAGCTTAGCGCTAACAGCCAATACTCAGTCTTTCTTT. Translating gives CASSLALTANTQSFF.

This chain links TRBV7-2 with TRBJ2-1; TRBD2 aligns across 7 bases. Looked up from germline, CDR1 is SGHTA and CDR2 is FQGNSA. The CDR3 has 16 residues. V shed 9 bases, J shed 3 bases, and the junction held 14 bases outside the gene matches. In nucleotides, the CDR3 is TGTGCCAGTAGCAATCGAACTAGCGCACACTACAATGAGCAGTTCTTC. Residues: CASSNRTSAHYNEQFF. Filled out from reference TRBV7-2 and TRBJ2-1, the complete variable domain reads GAGVSQSPSNKVTEKGKDVELRCDPISGHTALYWYRQSLGQGLEFLIYFQGNSAPDKSGLPSDRFSAERTGGSVSTLTIQRTQQEDSAVYLCASSNRTSAHYNEQFFGPGTRLTVL.

This clonotype was counted between two and nine times. The conserved phenylalanine or tryptophan is not found at the CDR3 terminus, so this likely reflects a read error. This chain uses TRBV2 with TRBJ2-3; D may be TRBD1 or TRBD2 (5 bases each). Germline CDR1 reads SNHLY; CDR2 reads FYNNEI. This CDR3 spans 13 amino acids. V lost 8 bases and J lost 5, with 14 bases in between. CDR3 loop: CASGDLGKDTQYL. Here the CDR3 DNA reads TGTGCCAGCGGGGACCTGGGCAAAGATACGCAGTATTTG.

This clonotype came up once. The chain has TRBV19 and TRBJ2-1; weak D call: TRBD2 (5 bases). The V gene's germline CDR1 is LNHDA and CDR2 SQIVND (reference sequence). This CDR3 is 15 amino acids long. Trimming left V 5 bases short and J 2 bases short, with 13 bases between. The CDR3 spells CASSVSKGAYNEQFF. CDR3 coding DNA: TGTGCCAGTAGTGTATCTAAGGGAGCCTACAATGAGCAGTTCTTC. The full variable domain, its missing parts supplied by reference TRBV19 and TRBJ2-1, is DGGITQSPKYLFRKEGQNVTLSCEQNLNHDAMYWYRQDPGQGLRLIYYSQIVNDFQKGDIAEGYSVSREKKESFPLTVTSAQKNPTAFYLCASSVSKGAYNEQFFGPGTRLTVL.

The chain is built from TRBV5-8 and TRBJ2-7; D ambiguous. The CDR3 runs 15 residues. Trimming removed 4 bases from V and 3 bases from J, with 17 bases in between. Germline assignment: CDR1 SGHTS and CDR2 YDEGEE. The DNA for the CDR3 is TGTGCCAGCAGCGTGCCAGAGCCCCTACTCTACGAGCAGTACTTC. Translated, it gives CASSVPEPLLYEQYF.

The V and J genes are TRBV7-3 and TRBJ2-6, with D possibly being TRBD2 (6 bases). In germline, CDR1 is SGHTA, CDR2 FQGTGA. V lost 5 bases to trimming and J lost 9 bases, with 20 bases between them. The CDR3 sequence is 16 residues long. The CDR3 sequence is CASSAAGSYGDNVLTF. The CDR3 coding sequence is TGTGCCAGCAGCGCAGCGGGTAGCTACGGAGACAACGTCCTGACTTTC.

This clonotype was recorded only once. The CDR3 region is CASSLMEGETQYF. The CDR3 DNA is TGTGCCAGCAGCTTAATGGAGGGGGAGACCCAGTACTTC. The chain links TRBV7-9 to TRBJ2-5; TRBD2 is a possible D gene (6 bases). This CDR3 is 13 amino acids long. Trimming took 2 bases from V and 5 from J, leaving 9 bases between them. CDR1 and CDR2 (germline): SEHNR, FQNEAQ (reference sequence). Based on the CDR3 plus reference TRBV7-9 and TRBJ2-5, the full variable domain is DTGVSQNPRHKITKRGQNVTFRCDPISEHNRLYWYRQTLGQGPEFLTYFQNEAQLEKSRLLSDRFSAERPKGSFSTLEIQRTEQGDSAMYLCASSLMEGETQYFGPGTRLLVL.

Turning to this clonotype: At one of its ends the junction is not consistent with the germline gene, which may arise from a read error. The V gene is TRBV7-9, the J gene TRBJ1-5; weak D call: TRBD1 (5 bases). CDR3 length equals 14 residues. The V gene's germline CDR1 is SEHNR and CDR2 FQNEAQ (reference sequence). The CDR3 is CASSQSTGNQPQQF. Written as DNA, the CDR3 is TGTGCCAGCAGCCAGTCCACAGGCAATCAGCCACAGCAGTTT.

The rearrangement joins TRBV9 to TRBJ2-5; D unclear. The V end lost 3 bases, the J end lost 2 bases, and 11 bases lay between the germline ends. The CDR3 is 14 amino acids. Per the germline V gene, CDR1 is SGDLS and CDR2 is YYNGEE. This CDR3 reads CASSGGSRQETQYF. The CDR3 DNA is TGTGCCAGCAGCGGAGGCAGCAGGCAAGAGACCCAGTACTTC.

V is TRBV5-6 and J is TRBJ2-5; the D is unclear. Germline values: CDR1 SGHDT, CDR2 YYEEEE. CDR3 length: 14 residues. The V and J ends lost 4 bases and 1 base respectively, with 11 bases between them. The CDR3 region is CASSMECSQETQYF. In DNA, the CDR3 is TGTGCCAGCAGCATGGAGTGCAGCCAAGAGACCCAGTACTTC.